This T cell receptor (beta chain) was sequenced during a study of T cells in Graves' hyperthyroidism and ophthalmopathy. CDR1 SEHNR and CDR2 FQNEAQ come from the germline V gene (reference sequence). The CDR3 is made up of 16 amino acids. Trimming cost V 5 bases and J 3 bases, with 16 bases left between them. Thyroid ultrasound and orbital computed tomography, with clinical symptoms and serum thyroxine and TRAb, informed diagnoses. Regions amplified from RNA transcripts were the TCR beta CDR3 regions. HTBI primers drove first-round RT-PCR of the TCR CDR3. TCRdb fed the multiplex PCR reads into MiXCR, producing one record per CDR3 protein. The table records 540,000 or so distinct CDR3 sequences, more than 15% of them present only once. This clonotype was seen at least ten times.

The source of this sequence is a woman aged 25 to 39 with Graves' hyperthyroidism. V and J are TRBV7-9 and TRBJ2-2, with TRBD2 as a possible D gene (5 bases). Sequencing used blood. CDR3 region: CASSHTADVHTGELFF. CDR3 bases: TGTGCCAGCAGCCATACAGCGGACGTGCACACCGGGGAGCTGTTTTTT.